The clone carrying this T cell receptor beta chain has a single count. Its specificity is unknown. Researchers ran the PCR with 60 Vbeta and 13 Jbeta primers. The repertoire was sequenced with immunoSEQ multiplex PCR; TCRdb's copy has only in-frame clones and lacks some. The data show roughly 220,000 clones, 60% to 80% seen once. Unmatched junction bases numbered 9, after V lost 10 bases and J lost 7 bases. Germline CDR1 LNHDA, CDR2 SQIVND (reference sequence). The CDR3 loop spans 13 amino acids. These data come from a study of cytomegalovirus exposure and HLA in healthy donors. Findings and caveats of the study: Later examination showed HLA-associated TCR beta chains had greater clonal expansion than equally common others.

This receptor was obtained from a woman younger than 45 in good health and CMV-seronegative. Material: PBMCs. This sequence joins TRBV19 and TRBJ1-5; TRBD1 agrees at 8 bases. Here the CDR3 DNA reads TGTGCCACCAGACAGGGGTATGGCCAGCCCCAGCATTTT. Residues: CATRQGYGQPQHF.